This TCR beta chain was sequenced for a study of T cell responses to AZD1222 COVID-19 vaccine. Study at large: The study pooled second doses at about 4 or about 12 weeks. Study-level points and caveats: Among AZD1222 vaccinees, only six were seropositive at baseline. Clonal diversity was possibly underestimated, and the donors were mostly white British, with more females. Repertoire collection took place solely once the T cell response had peaked.

Here immunoSEQ multiplex PCR was the method, and the copy in TCRdb shows in-frame clones only, minus some. Among around 180,000 clones listed, almost 90% were seen once. The V end was cut by 0 bases, the J end by 5 bases, with 17 bases between. The CDR3 runs to 16 residues. CDR1 LGHNA and CDR2 YSLEER come from the germline V gene. Of note for this clone: What it binds is unknown.

J is TRBJ2-7 and V is TRBV4-3; D is unresolved. This clonotype originated in an adult in good health. Source: peripheral blood, taken on day 0 of AZD1222 vaccination. The CDR3, as DNA: TGCGCCAGCAGCCAAGACTGGGTCACTTGGTCCCACGAGCAGTACTTC. Its protein product is CASSQDWVTWSHEQYF.